This T cell receptor (beta chain) originates from a study of CD8 T cells in Susac syndrome. This CDR3 has 14 residues. With V trimmed by 1 base and J by 6 bases, 5 bases remained unmatched. From germline, CDR1 is LGHDT and CDR2 YNNKEL (reference sequence). Peripheral blood CD8+ and CD4+ T cells were profiled by TCR beta sequencing. Through negative isolation, CD4+ and CD8+ T cells were obtained, while TEMRA cells were enriched using FACS. Findings and limits, study-wide: It was acknowledged by the study that relatively few individuals were included in its TCR sequencing and HLA analysis.

Of note for this clonotype: Its specificity is not known.

Random-hexamer reverse transcription was applied to about 0.5 to 1 ug RNA. A multiplex approach, immunoSEQ multiplex PCR, amplified TCR beta CDR3 across 54 Vbeta and 13 Jbeta. TCRdb passed the immunoSEQ multiplex PCR reads through MiXCR, listing each CDR3 protein once. Of about 200,000 distinct CDR3 sequences listed, nearly 97% were seen once; the top ten hold approximately 0.09%. The receptor's source is a human donor with multiple sclerosis. The chain links TRBV3-1 to TRBJ1-1, with 7 positions matching TRBD1. Sequences were obtained from CD4+ T cells from PBMCs. The CDR3 coding sequence is TGTGCCAGCAGCCAAGGGGACAGAGGGCCTGAAGCTTTCTTT. Translating gives CASSQGDRGPEAFF.